This is a list of T cell receptor beta chains from one sample in a study of prognosis after radiotherapy for stage I lung cancer. TCRdb re-called the multiplex PCR reads through MiXCR, storing one row per CDR3 protein. This table has roughly 13,000 distinct CDR3 sequences, roughly 50% appearing once. Sequenced material: PBMCs, taken before or after stereotactic body radiation therapy (not recorded which). The receptors here all came from a donor over 45 with non-small cell lung cancer. CDR3s include the opening cysteine and the closing phenylalanine or tryptophan. The D gene is left open where the match is weak. Some rows mark clone size as missing; the rest say once, few, many or name a class of expanded clone.

clone size,J gene,V gene,D gene,CDR3 DNA,CDR3 protein
many,TRBJ2-3,TRBV19,-,TGTGCCAGTAGTATAGGGGGAATGGGTACGCAGTATTTT,CASSIGGMGTQYF
-,TRBJ2-2,TRBV7-2,-,TGTGCCAGCAGCTTAGTTGACTACCCGGTGCGCACCGGGGAGCTGTTTTTT,CASSLVDYPVRTGELFF
medium-sized,TRBJ2-2,TRBV13,-,TGTGCCAGCAGCTTAGTGGATCCCTCAGGGGATACCGGGGAGCTGTTTTTT,CASSLVDPSGDTGELFF
medium-sized,TRBJ2-7,TRBV28,TRBD1,TGTGCCAGCAACCCGACAGGGCCGGTATGGGAGCAGTACTTC,CASNPTGPVWEQYF
-,TRBJ2-2,TRBV7-2,-,TGTGCCAGCAGCACTACGCCGTCCGGGGAGCTGTTTTTT,CASSTTPSGELFF
many,TRBJ1-1,TRBV20-1,-,TGCAGTGCTAGACTCCGGCGGCCTGCACAACTTGATGCTGAAGCTTTCTTT,CSARLRRPAQLDAEAFF
-,TRBJ2-1,TRBV30,-,TGTGCCTGGAGTGTATGTGGTGAGCAGTTCTTC,CAWSVCGEQFF
many,TRBJ2-5,TRBV9,TRBD1,TGTGCCAGCAGCACCAAGGGACAGGGTATCCAAGAGACCCAGTACTTC,CASSTKGQGIQETQYF
-,TRBJ2-7,TRBV27,-,TGTGCCAGCAGGACCGTAAGGGGGTGGGGCTACGAGCAGTACTTC,CASRTVRGWGYEQYF
many,TRBJ2-2,TRBV29-1,-,TGCAGCGCCGCCTGGAGGACCGGGGAGCTGTTTTTT,CSAAWRTGELFF
-,TRBJ2-6,TRBV6-4,-,TGTGCCAGCAGCGGTAGGGGCTCTGGGGCCAACGTCCTGACTTTC,CASSGRGSGANVLTF
medium-sized,TRBJ2-1,TRBV6-1,-,TGTGCCACCGGTGAACAGCGTTTCAACAATGAGCAGTTCTTC,CATGEQRFNNEQFF
many,TRBJ1-6,TRBV12-3/TRBV12-4,-,TGTGCCAGCAGCTGGGTTTCCTATAATTCACCCCTCCACTTT,CASSWVSYNSPLHF
-,TRBJ1-2,TRBV6-1,-,TGTGCCAGCATTACGGTTCTGGGTAGGGTCCCAACCGGCTATGGCTACACCTTC,CASITVLGRVPTGYGYTF
-,TRBJ1-5,TRBV6-2/TRBV6-3,-,TGTGCCAGCAGCCCCCTGACGGGGGTCAGCAATCAGCCCCAGCATTTT,CASSPLTGVSNQPQHF
-,TRBJ1-1,TRBV10-2,TRBD1,TGCGCCAGCAGAGTAGGGGGCAGTGTGACTGAAGCTTTCTTT,CASRVGGSVTEAFF
-,TRBJ1-2,TRBV6-1,-,TGTGCCAGCAGTGTGATCAGGGGTCCATGTGGCTACACCTTC,CASSVIRGPCGYTF
many,TRBJ1-4,TRBV2,-,TGTGCCAGCAGTGAGACAGGATCTCCTAATGAAAAACTGTTTTTT,CASSETGSPNEKLFF
medium-sized,TRBJ1-1,TRBV28,-,TGTGCCAGCAGTTTAGCGGGTGGGAACACTGAAGCTTTCTTT,CASSLAGGNTEAFF
-,TRBJ2-2,TRBV24-1,-,TGTGCCACCAGTGATTATCAGGACACCTTGGAGCTGTTTTTT,CATSDYQDTLELFF
-,TRBJ2-1,TRBV2,-,TGTGCCAGCAGTGATCTGGGTGGGGAGCAGTTCTTC,CASSDLGGEQFF
few,TRBJ2-4,TRBV10-3,TRBD2,TGTGCCATCAGTGACAGTAGCGGGAGTACCGCGGACATTCAGTACTTC,CAISDSSGSTADIQYF